The TCR beta chain under discussion was sequenced for a study of blood T cell repertoires in COVID-19. Study at large: PBMCs, B-cell-depleted T cells, or T cells provided the cDNA or gDNA that made up the material.

Original data processing: Nucleated cell counts were estimated from reference gene primer amplification. Assay used: immunoSEQ multiplex PCR; TCRdb lists only in-frame clones, some missing. V, J and clone size reflect that table, while D and trimming were determined from the DNA. Of nearly 350,000 clones listed, roughly 84% are singletons. J was trimmed by 4 bases and V by 2 bases; bases with no gene match: 4. The CDR3 length is 16 residues. Germline CDR1 reads WNHNN; CDR2 reads SYGVQD (reference sequence). Allocation to cohorts depended on clinical history reported by the participants. Cohort 3 recovery required two negative PCRs, clearance, or symptom resolution.

Input material: PBMCs or T cells enriched from blood (not recorded which). The chain combines TRBV10-1 with TRBJ2-3; 12 bases are shared with TRBD2. The origin of this receptor is a woman aged 25-40 years who had recovered from COVID-19. As DNA, the CDR3 is TGCGCCAGCAGTGAGATCGCTAGCGGGGGGGCAGATACGCAGTATTTT. Translated: CASSEIASGGADTQYF.